Listed here are 15 T cell receptor beta chains from one sample, sequenced in a study of lymphopenia after photon versus proton radiotherapy. Clones were read by immunoSEQ multiplex PCR, and TCRdb kept only the in-frame ones, dropping some. The data hold around 7,300 clones, with 85% to 95% observed a single time. This material consisted of peripheral blood, taken from a patient treated with photon-based radiotherapy. Source of these receptors: a woman aged 45 to 65 with cholangiocarcinoma.

The chain employs TRBV7-6 and TRBJ1-6; D remains ambiguous. V was trimmed by 0 bases and J by 5 bases, leaving 5 bases between them. Germline CDR1 and CDR2: SGHVS and FNYEAQ. This CDR3 comprises 14 residues. CDR3 in DNA: TGTGCCAGCAGCTTAGCCGGCAATAATTCACCCCTCCACTTT. Protein: CASSLAGNNSPLHF.

The rearrangement links TRBV10-3 to TRBJ2-5; 11 bases map to TRBD2. The CDR3 has 15 residues. Germline V gene sequence: CDR1 ENHRY, CDR2 SYGVKD. V gave up 3 bases and J gave up 4 bases; unmatched junction bases: 4. The CDR3 DNA reads as TGTGCCATCAGTGACCTAGCGGGGGGCGGAGAGACCCAGTACTTC. It yields the protein CAISDLAGGGETQYF.

The chain carries TRBV30 and TRBJ1-2; 10 nucleotides line up with TRBD1. V shed 0 bases and J 7 bases; nucleotides not matched to a gene: 5. CDR1 is GTSNPN and CDR2 is SVGIG in the germline V gene (reference sequence). The CDR3 covers 14 residues. The CDR3 spells CAWSVLGQGGGYTF. The CDR3, as DNA: TGTGCCTGGAGTGTACTCGGACAGGGGGGTGGCTACACCTTC.

V and J are TRBV18 and TRBJ2-1; no reliable D call. V shed 3 bases and J shed 10 bases, with 7 bases lying between them. The germline V gene encodes CDR1 KGHSH and CDR2 LQKENI. This CDR3 has 11 amino acids. CDR3 sequence: CASSPVGEQFF. CDR3 nucleotides: TGTGCCAGCTCACCGGTGGGGGAGCAGTTCTTC.

The chain recombines TRBV19 with TRBJ1-2, with D unresolved. V was pared by 0 bases and J by 4 bases, with 9 bases between. The germline V gene has CDR1 LNHDA and CDR2 SQIVND (reference sequence). This CDR3 comprises 14 residues. CDR3 nucleotide sequence: TGTGCCAGTAGTATAGAGTCTGCCCCCTATGGCTACACCTTC. As protein: CASSIESAPYGYTF.

The chain employs TRBV11-2 and TRBJ1-3; D is ambiguous. Germline CDR1 reads SGHAT; CDR2 reads FQNNGV. This CDR3 spans 15 amino acids. The V gene lost 3 bases and the J gene lost 3 bases, with 12 bases spanning the gap. The CDR3 reads CASSFGLTVGNTIYF. CDR3 in DNA: TGTGCCAGCAGCTTCGGGCTAACCGTTGGAAACACCATATATTTT.

This clone was detected only a few times. As DNA, the CDR3 is TGTGCCAGCAGTAGGGGGCAGGGAACTAGCACAGATACGCAGTATTTT. Its translation: CASSRGQGTSTDTQYF. The V and J genes are TRBV5-4 and TRBJ2-3, with 7 positions matching TRBD1. Germline V gene data show CDR1 as SGHNT and CDR2 as YYREEE (reference sequence). The CDR3 is made up of 16 amino acids. V lost 5 bases to trimming and J lost 0 bases; unmatched junction nucleotides: 9.

The chain carries TRBV30 and TRBJ2-1; D is perhaps TRBD2 (5 bases). V was clipped by 3 bases and J by 7 bases, with 10 bases between them. The germline V gene encodes CDR1 GTSNPN and CDR2 SVGIG (reference sequence). The CDR3 is 12 residues long. The CDR3 coding sequence is TGTGCCTGGAGGGAAGAGCGGAATGAGCAGTTCTTC. It codes for CAWREERNEQFF.

The chain links TRBV5-4 to TRBJ2-3, with a weak D call TRBD2 (5 bases). The CDR3 extends over 16 amino acids. Germline CDR1 is SGHNT and CDR2 is YYREEE (reference sequence). The germline V and J ends were trimmed by 4 bases and 0 bases, with 15 bases remaining between them. Here the CDR3 DNA reads TGTGCCAGCAGCGTGAGGACTGAACCTAGCACAGATACGCAGTATTTT. It translates to CASSVRTEPSTDTQYF.

Here the CDR3 DNA reads TGTGCCAGCAGCTTAGCGATAAAGGGAGGGTATGAAAAACTGTTTTTT. Translation: CASSLAIKGGYEKLFF. The V call is TRBV7-8, the J call TRBJ1-4, with no clear D. The length of the CDR3 is 16 residues. V was trimmed by 0 bases and J by 6 bases, leaving 14 bases between them. The germline CDR1 and CDR2 sequences are SGHVS and FQNEAQ.

The V call is TRBV5-6, the J call TRBJ1-6, with D unclear. This CDR3 region has 13 residues. V lost 0 bases and J 5 bases, leaving 3 bases between the germline ends. Germline V CDR1 and CDR2: SGHDT, YYEEEE. The CDR3, as DNA: TGTGCCAGCAGCTTGGTTCATAATTCACCCCTCCACTTT. Translation: CASSLVHNSPLHF.

CDR3 coding DNA: TGCGCCAGCAGCCAAGTCCCGAGGGTCGTAGGCTACACCTTC. Residues: CASSQVPRVVGYTF. The V call is TRBV4-3, the J call TRBJ1-2; no reliable D call. The CDR3 contains 14 residues. V was cut by 1 base and J by 8 bases, with 14 bases left in between. The V gene's germline CDR1 is LGHNA and CDR2 YSLEER.

The V and J genes are TRBV18 and TRBJ2-6; no definite D call. Germline lookup yields CDR1 KGHSH and CDR2 LQKENI. Trimming took off 6 bases at V and 0 bases at J, with 15 bases between the two ends. The CDR3 has 17 residues. The CDR3 loop is CASSYKMMSSGANVLTF. DNA for the CDR3: TGTGCCAGCTCGTACAAAATGATGAGCTCTGGGGCCAACGTCCTGACTTTC. Variable domain in full (rest from reference TRBV18 and TRBJ2-6): NAGVMQNPRHLVRRRGQEARLRCSPMKGHSHVYWYRQLPEEGLKFMVYLQKENIIDESGMPKERFSAEFPKEGPSILRIQQVVRGDSAAYFCASSYKMMSSGANVLTFGAGSRLTVL.

The genes are TRBV4-3 and TRBJ1-1; no definite D call. The ends were cut back, 1 base at V and 4 bases at J, with 7 bases in the middle. This CDR3 has 13 amino acids. Germline V gives CDR1 LGHNA, CDR2 YSLEER. The CDR3 sequence: CASSQGWTTEAFF. Here the CDR3 DNA reads TGCGCCAGCAGCCAAGGGTGGACCACTGAAGCTTTCTTT.

J is TRBJ1-2 and V is TRBV7-9; D remains unclear. The V gene's germline CDR1 is SEHNR and CDR2 FQNEAQ (reference sequence). There are 12 residues in the CDR3. Trimming removed 8 bases from V and 4 bases from J, with 11 bases in between. Here the CDR3 reads CASGSSGYGYTF. The CDR3 DNA is TGTGCCAGCGGGAGTTCGGGCTATGGCTACACCTTC.